This T cell receptor beta chain was identified during a study of cytomegalovirus exposure and HLA in healthy donors (TCRdb year 2017). Notes on the research overall: An earlier analysis of roughly 630 of the donors reported roughly 300 Gb of sequence data and some 100 million unique TCR beta sequences from some 180 million T cells. HLA typing included class I and class II loci at four-digit resolution. The number of donors typed differed by locus, with roughly 620-640 for A, B, C, DRB1 and DQB1, about 500 for DQA1, over 600 for DPA1, and around 450 for DPB1. Across 398 genotyped donors of the cohort, an average of about 240,000 unique TCR beta nucleotide sequences per donor were sequenced, and approximately 19% of those sequences were non-productive. Because of strong linkage in the cohort, five DR-DQ haplotypes were treated as single units for association and clustering. The study combined high-throughput TCR immunosequencing, statistical association of individual TCRs with disease status, and machine learning to predict cytomegalovirus infection status. All discovery cohort repertoires had been generated on a single sequencing platform. The study used immunosequencing to profile the T cell repertoires of approximately 650 subjects and linked those repertoires to cytomegalovirus serostatus. Among the roughly 390 genotyped donors, more than 70% belonged to the genetic ancestry cluster associated with self-reported Caucasian donors. An earlier analysis of some 500 of the donors applied high-throughput TCR beta sequencing to assess whether each TCR beta V gene segment acted as functional or pseudogenic. The later analysis used no new phenotypic data to find candidate immune exposures, relying instead on TCR beta sequences and their occurrence across donors. The study was designed to test whether signatures of past pathogen exposure could be identified by cataloging public T cell receptors. In a later analysis, previously published TCR beta repertoires from 600 to 850 donors were re-analyzed and high-resolution HLA genotyping was added so that TCR occurrence patterns could be studied. Donor age, sex, ethnicity and CMV serostatus were compiled together with the repertoire data. Genome-wide SNP genotypes for about 65% of the 666 donors were used in a later genetic analysis, which treated that subset as a discovery cohort. Besides the first cohort of 666 subjects, a separate validation cohort made up of 120 different subjects was used. An early release covering around 630 HLA-typed donors comprised approximately 300 gigabases of sequencing data and around 80 million unique TCR sequences. Overall study results and their limits: A further reported finding was that TCR beta sequences accurately predicted the HLA-A and HLA-B alleles for most subjects in the first cohort. A later analysis associated 15,000 to 20,000 TCR beta sequences with specific HLA alleles at a false discovery rate of 0.05. Because some donors lacked HLA typing at each locus, the association tests relied only on the typed subset. Presence/absence analyses assumed roughly uniform sequencing depth across donors, an assumption that may not hold. In a later analysis, HLA-associated TCR beta chains showed more clonal expansion and lower generation probabilities than non-associated chains that were equally common. V-gene and J-gene trimming of TCR beta chains was associated with a missense DCLRE1C variant in a later genetic analysis, and the association was replicated in an independent cohort. In vitro tests confirmed that a few of the cytomegalovirus-associated TCR beta chains recognize cytomegalovirus antigens. In a later analysis, most CMV-associated TCR beta chains were found to appear HLA-restricted, with HLA associations seemingly driven largely by CMV exposure. A cluster of highly shared sequence variants was judged likely to represent a technical artifact of the sequencing pipeline. Several of the top co-occurrence clusters appeared to be linked to parvovirus B19, influenza, CMV and Epstein-Barr virus, according to a later analysis. Fewer than 20 rarely observed V segments, including chromosome 9 orphons, were excluded from the earlier analysis of about 500 of the donors because counts were too low. In this cohort, only TCR beta chains were sequenced, and detectable features were limited by the absence of alpha or paired-chain data. A later analysis found that TCR association rates varied across HLA loci, with DRB1 alleles showing the most associated TCRs and HLA-C alleles the fewest. In both the original and validation cohorts, the classifier was reported to diagnose cytomegalovirus status with high specificity and sensitivity. Across donors, most TCR sequences were observed very rarely, whereas some public TCRs were present in many individuals. Compared with the approximately 720-donor mean, donors in an Asian-associated ancestry cluster had fewer N-insertions in productive TCRs, according to a later genetic analysis. The authors suggested that the approach could potentially be extended to other disease states and immunological phenotypes. When HLA alleles, especially DR and DQ, strongly co-occurred, TCR associations were difficult to assign to individual alleles. In an earlier analysis of 587 of the donors, most TCR beta V segments appeared in productive rearrangements about 90% or about 30% of the time, broadly matching IMGT annotations. The study gave a list of 150 to 200 TCR beta chains associated with cytomegalovirus. Correlated functional status among segregating V segments might be attributable to linkage disequilibrium, but an unknown experimental factor could not be ruled out. The only immune exposure information available for the cohort was CMV serostatus. Because the 87-base-pair reads could not distinguish some IMGT-functional V segments, including TRBV6-2 and TRBV6-3, those segments were excluded.

Reading from cysteine to phenylalanine, the CDR3 counts 16 amino acids. Left in the record is the CDR3 DNA by itself, 48 bases read in frame from the first base. For this chain, trimming is 3 bases at the V end and 4 bases at the J end, and the number of junction bases without a gene match is 5. The germline V gene encodes CDR1 SGDLS and CDR2 YYNGEE. In total, about 650 healthy bone marrow donors made up the cohort. All cohort members were sampled while nominally healthy, although unrecorded immune exposures were likely present. The donor was CMV seropositive and belonged to the group of around 300 seropositive cohort members. A peripheral blood sample was provided by each donor, and peripheral blood mononuclear cells were used for TCR beta sequencing. Genomic DNA extraction from the blood cell samples was performed with the Qiagen DNeasy Blood Extraction Kit. The receptor library was made with the immunoSEQ multiplex PCR assay. For the multiplex PCR, a mixture combining 60 forward primers for TCR Vbeta segments and 13 reverse primers for TCR Jbeta segments was used. A multiplex PCR assay on genomic DNA amplified the CDR3 region of rearranged TCR beta genes. Amplified TCR beta libraries were sequenced as 87-base-pair reads on the Illumina HiSeq System. On the study's bioinformatics: A later analysis counted approximately 74 million unique TCR beta chains across the 550 to 700 repertoires, and 10 million to 11 million of these chains were shared by at least two donors. Raw reads were error-corrected and collapsed into unique sequences with a nearest-neighbor algorithm that merged closely related sequences to remove PCR and sequencing errors. Alignment of CDR3 sequences to IMGT reference sequences was used to assign V, D and J gene segments. For a sequence to be retained, a match of at least six nucleotides was required to both a V gene segment and a J gene segment. A rearrangement was called productive if the CDR3 had no stop codons and remained in frame with V and J, and every other rearrangement was called non-productive. Following IMGT convention, CDR3 was defined as the stretch from the second conserved V-encoded cysteine up to the conserved J-encoded phenylalanine. The earlier analysis of about 640 of the donors excluded any sequence lacking an unambiguous match to a single V gene segment. An earlier analysis of about 590 of the donors classified V segments as functional when productive rearrangements were above 56.7% and as segregating when the standard deviation between donors was above 5%. To diagnose cytomegalovirus status from the catalog of TCR beta chain sequences, a statistical classification framework was built. V and J gene assignment, in a later analysis, came from comparing TCR nucleotide sequences with IMGT/GENE-DB human TR gene sequences. A later analysis assigned CDR3 sequences and most-parsimonious VDJ recombination scenarios with the TCRdist pipeline. In a later analysis, each TCR beta chain was defined by its CDR3 amino acid sequence together with its V-gene family, and reads lacking a unique V-gene family were excluded. A later analysis removed roughly 590 highly shared, low-generation-probability nucleotide sequences to deal with suspected cross-contamination and a sequencing artifact. In a later analysis, a clonal expansion index for each public chain was calculated from normalized within-repertoire ranks of inferred template counts. In a later analysis, generation probabilities were computed using a VDJ recombination model fitted to out-of-frame rearrangements, and the results were checked against IGoR. In a later analysis, TCR-TCR, TCR-HLA and TCR-CMV co-occurrence was scored with hypergeometric tests, and a repertoire-size bias correction was applied to TCR pairs. In a later analysis, false discovery rates were estimated by permuting HLA or CMV assignments 20 times. In a later analysis, co-occurring TCRs were grouped with DBSCAN, and TCRdist sequence similarity was added when clustering was performed within HLA-allele-positive subsets. Co-occurrence clustering excluded repertoires with fewer than 30,000 or more than 120,000 public chains, plus five with anomalous nucleotide sharing. As stored in TCRdb, this immuneACCESS dataset retains in-frame rearrangements with V and J assigned. A fraction of the clones does not appear; measured against another copy, unresolved V genes explain less than half of the discrepancy, and the remainder lacks a known reason. The DNA gave D and trimming, while V, J and clone size come from that table. Recorded for this sample are about 200,000 clones; 9.5% to 15% of them occurred a single time. 7.8% of the sample rests with the top ten.

This clone was detected only a few times. Its target antigen remains unknown. The input lacks base qualities; no much larger clone sits a single base away. The rearranged segments are TRBV9 and TRBJ1-6; 9 bases in the junction line up with TRBD1. Sequencing was carried out using PBMCs. The receptor was isolated from a man between 50 and 59 years old in good health and CMV-seropositive. The CDR3 corresponds to CASSAGQGNYNSPLHF. In nucleotide form, the sequence is TGTGCCAGCAGCGCCGGACAGGGGAATTATAATTCACCCCTCCACTTT.